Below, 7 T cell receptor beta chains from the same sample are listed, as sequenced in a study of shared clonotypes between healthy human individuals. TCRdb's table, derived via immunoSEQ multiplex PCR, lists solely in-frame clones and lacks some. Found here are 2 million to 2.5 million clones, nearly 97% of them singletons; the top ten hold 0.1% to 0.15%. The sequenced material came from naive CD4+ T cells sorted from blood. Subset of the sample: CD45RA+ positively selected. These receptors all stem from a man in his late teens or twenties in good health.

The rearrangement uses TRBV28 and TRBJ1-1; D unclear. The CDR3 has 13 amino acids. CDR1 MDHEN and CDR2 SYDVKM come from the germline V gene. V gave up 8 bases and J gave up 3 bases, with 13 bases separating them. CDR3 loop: CASSQGRYTEAFF. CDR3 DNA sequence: TGTGCCAGCTCCCAAGGGCGATACACTGAAGCTTTCTTT.

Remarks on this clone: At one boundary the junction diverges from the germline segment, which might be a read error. DNA for the CDR3: TGTGCTAGCAGCCGCGGGACAGGGAAGGAAAAACTGTTTTTT. This translates into CASSRGTGKEKLFF. The chain is built from TRBV7-7 and TRBJ1-4; 9 nucleotides line up with TRBD1. This CDR3 has 14 amino acids. Germline CDR1 is SSHAT and CDR2 is FNYEAQ (reference sequence). The complete variable domain, with remaining parts taken from reference TRBV7-7 and TRBJ1-4, reads GAGVSQSPRYKVTKRGQDVTLRCDPISSHATLYWYQQALGQGPEFLTYFNYEAQPDKSGLPSDRFSAERPEGSISTLTIQRTEQRDSAMYRCASSRGTGKEKLFFGSGTQLSVL.

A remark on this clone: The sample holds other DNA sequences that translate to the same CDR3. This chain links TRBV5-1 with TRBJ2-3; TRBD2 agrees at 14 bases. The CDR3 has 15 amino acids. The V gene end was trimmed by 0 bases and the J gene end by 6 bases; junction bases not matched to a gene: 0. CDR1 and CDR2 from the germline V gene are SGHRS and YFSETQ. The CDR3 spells CASSLGLAGGDTQYF. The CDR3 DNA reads TGCGCCAGCAGCTTGGGACTAGCGGGAGGGGATACGCAGTATTTT.

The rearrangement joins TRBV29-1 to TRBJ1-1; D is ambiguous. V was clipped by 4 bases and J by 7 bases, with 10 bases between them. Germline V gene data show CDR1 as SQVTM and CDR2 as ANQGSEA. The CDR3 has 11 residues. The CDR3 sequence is CSVAESYEAFF. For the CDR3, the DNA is TGCAGCGTTGCCGAGAGTTATGAAGCTTTCTTT.

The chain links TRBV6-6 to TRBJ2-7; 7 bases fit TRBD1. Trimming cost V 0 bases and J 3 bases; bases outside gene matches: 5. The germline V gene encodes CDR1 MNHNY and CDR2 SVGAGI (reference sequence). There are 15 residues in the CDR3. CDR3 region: CASSYSGTAFYEQYF. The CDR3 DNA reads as TGTGCCAGCAGTTACTCGGGGACAGCGTTCTACGAGCAGTACTTC.

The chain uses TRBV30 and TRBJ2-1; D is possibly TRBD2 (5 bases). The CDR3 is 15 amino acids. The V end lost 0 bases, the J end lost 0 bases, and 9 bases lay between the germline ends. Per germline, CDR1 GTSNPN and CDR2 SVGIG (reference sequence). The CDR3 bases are TGTGCCTGGAGTGTTAGCGTGAGCTCCTACAATGAGCAGTTCTTC. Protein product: CAWSVSVSSYNEQFF.

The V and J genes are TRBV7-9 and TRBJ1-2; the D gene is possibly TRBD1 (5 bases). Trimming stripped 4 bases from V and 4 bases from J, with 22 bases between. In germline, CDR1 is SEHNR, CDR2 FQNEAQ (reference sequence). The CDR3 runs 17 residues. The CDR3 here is CASSSPPGVNSVYGYTF. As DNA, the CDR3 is TGTGCCAGCAGCTCCCCCCCGGGGGTGAATAGTGTCTATGGCTACACCTTC.